Included here is one T cell receptor beta chain sequence, with context. This specimen comes from a study of control samples from healthy donors and cancer patients. Germline values: CDR1 SQVTM, CDR2 ANQGSEA. The length of the CDR3 is 13 residues. With 7 bases removed from V and 4 bases from J, the gap between germline ends came to 17 bases. The assay was immunoSEQ multiplex PCR, and TCRdb's table has in-frame clones only and misses some. The sample has about 190,000 clones, about 90% seen once. This TCR came from a man aged 30 to 45 in good health. The chain is built from TRBV29-1 and TRBJ2-7; possibly TRBD1 for D (6 bases). Material for sequencing was blood. CDR3 sequence: CSAQGPGPYEQYF. The CDR3 DNA follows: TGCAGCGCCCAGGGGCCGGGCCCATACGAGCAGTACTTC.